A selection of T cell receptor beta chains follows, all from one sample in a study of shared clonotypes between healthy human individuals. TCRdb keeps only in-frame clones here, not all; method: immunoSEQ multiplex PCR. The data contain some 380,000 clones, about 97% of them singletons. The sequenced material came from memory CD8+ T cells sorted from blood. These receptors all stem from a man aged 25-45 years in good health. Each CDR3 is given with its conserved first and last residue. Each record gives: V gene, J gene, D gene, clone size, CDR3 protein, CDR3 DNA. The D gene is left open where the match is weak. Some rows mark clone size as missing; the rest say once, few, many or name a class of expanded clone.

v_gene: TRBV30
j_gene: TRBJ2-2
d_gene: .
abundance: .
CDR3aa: CAWSVRSPISNRHGELFF
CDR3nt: TGTGCCTGGAGTGTACGCTCCCCAATTTCTAACCGTCACGGGGAGCTGTTTTTT

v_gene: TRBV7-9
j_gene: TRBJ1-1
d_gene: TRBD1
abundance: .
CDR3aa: CASSDRGNTEAFF
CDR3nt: TGTGCCAGCAGCGACAGGGGGAACACTGAAGCTTTCTTT

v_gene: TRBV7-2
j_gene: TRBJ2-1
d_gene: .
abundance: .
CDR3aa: CASSRRQVVFNEQFF
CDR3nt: TGTGCCAGCAGCCGACGACAGGTTGTATTTAATGAGCAGTTCTTC

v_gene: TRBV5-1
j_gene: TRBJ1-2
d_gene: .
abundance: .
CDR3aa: CASSLGRYGYTF
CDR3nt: TGCGCCAGCAGCTTGGGGAGGTATGGCTACACCTTC

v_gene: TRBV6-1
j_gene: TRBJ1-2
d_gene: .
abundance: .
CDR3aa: CASTQSPGDGYTF
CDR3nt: TGTGCCAGCACCCAAAGTCCAGGGGATGGCTACACCTTC

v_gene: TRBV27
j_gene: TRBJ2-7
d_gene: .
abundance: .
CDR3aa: CASTPRGGSSYEQYF
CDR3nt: TGTGCCAGCACACCCCGGGGAGGATCATCCTACGAGCAGTACTTC

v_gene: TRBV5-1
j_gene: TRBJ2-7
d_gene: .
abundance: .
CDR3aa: CASSSEGYEQYF
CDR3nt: TGCGCCAGCAGCTCGGAGGGGTACGAGCAGTACTTC

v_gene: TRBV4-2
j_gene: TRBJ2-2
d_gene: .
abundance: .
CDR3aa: CASSQESATGELFF
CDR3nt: TGTGCCAGCAGCCAAGAGTCCGCCACCGGGGAGCTGTTTTTT

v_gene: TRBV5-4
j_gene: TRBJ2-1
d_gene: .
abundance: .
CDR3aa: CASSLGRFGSSYNEQFF
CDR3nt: TGTGCCAGCAGCTTAGGGCGGTTCGGGAGCTCCTACAATGAGCAGTTCTTC

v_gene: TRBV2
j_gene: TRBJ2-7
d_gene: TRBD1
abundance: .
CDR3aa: CASGLGQARNEQYF
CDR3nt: TGTGCCAGCGGCTTAGGACAGGCGAGAAACGAGCAGTACTTC

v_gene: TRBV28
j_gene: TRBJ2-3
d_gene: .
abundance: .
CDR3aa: CATSNSGSTDTQYF
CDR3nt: TGTGCCACCTCAAACAGCGGGAGCACAGATACGCAGTATTTT

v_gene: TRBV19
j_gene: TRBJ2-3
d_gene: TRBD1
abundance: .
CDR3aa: CASSIRTGADTQYF
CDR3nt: TGTGCCAGTAGTATAAGGACAGGGGCAGATACGCAGTATTTT

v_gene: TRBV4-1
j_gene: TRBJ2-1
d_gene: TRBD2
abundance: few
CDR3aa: CASSQGLATYNEQFF
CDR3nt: TGCGCCAGCAGCCAGGGACTAGCGACTTACAATGAGCAGTTCTTC

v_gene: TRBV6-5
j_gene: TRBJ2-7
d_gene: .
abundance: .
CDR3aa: CASSYTREHGEQYF
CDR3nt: TGTGCCAGCAGTTACACAAGGGAGCACGGCGAGCAGTACTTC

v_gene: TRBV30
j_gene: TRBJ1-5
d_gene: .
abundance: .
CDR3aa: CAWSAPGGNQPQHF
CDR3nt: TGTGCCTGGAGTGCGCCAGGCGGCAATCAGCCCCAGCATTTT

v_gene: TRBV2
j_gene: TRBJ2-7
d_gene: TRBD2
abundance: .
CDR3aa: CASSVTGLAGLNVFYEQYF
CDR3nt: TGTGCCAGCAGCGTAACGGGACTAGCGGGCCTAAACGTATTCTACGAGCAGTACTTC

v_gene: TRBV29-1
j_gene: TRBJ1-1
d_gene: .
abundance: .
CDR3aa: CSVDQQGNTEAFF
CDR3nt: TGCAGCGTTGATCAACAGGGTAACACTGAAGCTTTCTTT

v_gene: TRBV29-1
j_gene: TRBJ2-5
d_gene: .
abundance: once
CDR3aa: CSAGGMGETQYF
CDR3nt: TGCAGCGCAGGGGGGATGGGAGAGACCCAGTACTTC

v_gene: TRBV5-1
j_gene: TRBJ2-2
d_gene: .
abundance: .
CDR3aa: CASSFNTGELFF
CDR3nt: TGCGCCAGCAGCTTTAACACCGGGGAGCTGTTTTTT

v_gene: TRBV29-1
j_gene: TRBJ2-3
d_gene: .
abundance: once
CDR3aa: CSVSRTSTDTQYF
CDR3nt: TGCAGCGTTAGTAGAACTAGCACAGATACGCAGTATTTT

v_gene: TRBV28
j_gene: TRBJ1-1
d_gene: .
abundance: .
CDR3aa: CASSLRPVLMNTEAFF
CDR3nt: TGTGCCAGCAGTTTAAGGCCAGTCCTCATGAACACTGAAGCTTTCTTT

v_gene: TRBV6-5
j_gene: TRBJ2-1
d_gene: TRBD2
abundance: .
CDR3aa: CASNPGLAGGHEQFF
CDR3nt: TGTGCCAGCAACCCGGGACTAGCGGGAGGGCATGAGCAGTTCTTC

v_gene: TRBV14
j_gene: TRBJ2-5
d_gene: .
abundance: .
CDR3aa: CASSRQIRETQYF
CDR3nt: TGTGCCAGCAGCCGTCAGATCCGAGAGACCCAGTACTTC

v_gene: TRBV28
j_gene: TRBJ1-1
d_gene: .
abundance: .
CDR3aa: CASFSGANTEAFF
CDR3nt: TGTGCCAGCTTCTCCGGTGCGAACACTGAAGCTTTCTTT

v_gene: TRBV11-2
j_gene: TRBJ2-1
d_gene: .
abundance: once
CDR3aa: CASSLGLAQDNEQFF
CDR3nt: TGTGCCAGCAGCTTAGGGCTAGCGCAGGACAATGAGCAGTTCTTC

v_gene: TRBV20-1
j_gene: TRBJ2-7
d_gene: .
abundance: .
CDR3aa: CSARDLWTLYF
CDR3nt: TGCAGTGCTAGAGATCTTTGGACTCTGTACTTC

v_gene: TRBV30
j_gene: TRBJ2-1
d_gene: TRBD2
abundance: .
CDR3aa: CAWSRASGRIEEQFF
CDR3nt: TGTGCCTGGAGTAGGGCTAGCGGGAGAATCGAGGAGCAGTTCTTC

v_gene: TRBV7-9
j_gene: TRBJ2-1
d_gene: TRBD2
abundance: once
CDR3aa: CASSPRTSGEYNEQFF
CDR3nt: TGTGCCAGCAGCCCCCGGACTAGCGGGGAATACAATGAGCAGTTCTTC

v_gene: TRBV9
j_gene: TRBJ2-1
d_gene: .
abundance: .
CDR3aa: CASSLGISSYNEQFF
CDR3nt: TGTGCCAGCAGCCTTGGGATCTCATCCTACAATGAGCAGTTCTTC

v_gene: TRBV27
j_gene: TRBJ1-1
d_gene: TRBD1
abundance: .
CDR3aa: CASSPGGKGEAFF
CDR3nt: TGTGCCAGCAGTCCAGGGGGCAAGGGTGAAGCTTTCTTT

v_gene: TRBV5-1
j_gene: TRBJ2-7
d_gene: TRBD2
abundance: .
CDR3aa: CASSLGQAPLSTRGTSNEQYF
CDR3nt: TGCGCCAGCAGCTTGGGACAGGCCCCCTTGTCCACAAGGGGGACTAGTAACGAGCAGTACTTC

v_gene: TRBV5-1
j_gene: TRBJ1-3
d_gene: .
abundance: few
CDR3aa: CASTRESGRGNTIYF
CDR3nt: TGCGCCAGCACCCGGGAGTCAGGGCGTGGAAACACCATATATTTT

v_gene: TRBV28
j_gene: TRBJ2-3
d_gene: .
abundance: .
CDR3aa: CASTWGAGMGDTQYF
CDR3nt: TGTGCCAGCACCTGGGGGGCAGGGATGGGAGATACGCAGTATTTT

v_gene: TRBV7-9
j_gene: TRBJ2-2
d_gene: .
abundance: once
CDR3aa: CAIPRLVGEGTGELFF
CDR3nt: TGTGCCATCCCCCGCTTGGTGGGAGAAGGCACCGGGGAGCTGTTTTTT

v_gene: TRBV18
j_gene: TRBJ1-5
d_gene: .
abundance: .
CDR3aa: CASSPSNAGNNQPQHF
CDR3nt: TGTGCCAGCTCACCAAGCAATGCGGGGAACAATCAGCCCCAGCATTTT

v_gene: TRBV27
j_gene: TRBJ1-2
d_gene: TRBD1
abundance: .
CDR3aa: CASSSPGQGVYGYTF
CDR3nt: TGTGCCAGCAGTTCACCGGGACAGGGTGTCTATGGCTACACCTTC

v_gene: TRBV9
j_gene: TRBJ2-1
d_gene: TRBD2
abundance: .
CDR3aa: CASSPHLLAGGGNEQFF
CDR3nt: TGTGCCAGCAGCCCGCACCTTCTAGCGGGAGGCGGCAATGAGCAGTTCTTC

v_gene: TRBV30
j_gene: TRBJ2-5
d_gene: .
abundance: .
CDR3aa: CACNRIADYQETQYF
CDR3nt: TGTGCCTGCAACCGGATAGCGGATTACCAAGAGACCCAGTACTTC

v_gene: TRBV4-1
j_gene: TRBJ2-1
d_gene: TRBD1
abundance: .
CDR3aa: CASSQAPQGVWNEQFF
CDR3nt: TGCGCCAGCAGCCAAGCACCACAGGGGGTTTGGAATGAGCAGTTCTTC

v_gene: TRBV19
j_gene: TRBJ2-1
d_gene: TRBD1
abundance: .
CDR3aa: CASSGTGQGYNEQFF
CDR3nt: TGTGCCAGTAGTGGAACGGGACAGGGGTACAATGAGCAGTTCTTC

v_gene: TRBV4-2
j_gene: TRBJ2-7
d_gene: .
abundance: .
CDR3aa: CASSQEGASSYEQYF
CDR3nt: TGTGCCAGCAGCCAAGAGGGGGCTAGTTCCTACGAGCAGTACTTC

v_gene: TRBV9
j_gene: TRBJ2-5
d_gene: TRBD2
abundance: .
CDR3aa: CASSVSGSTGETQYF
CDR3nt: TGTGCCAGCAGCGTTAGCGGGAGTACGGGAGAGACCCAGTACTTC

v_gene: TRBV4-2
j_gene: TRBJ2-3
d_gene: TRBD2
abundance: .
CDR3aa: CASSGGSRLFTQYF
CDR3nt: TGTGCCAGCAGCGGCGGGAGTCGGCTCTTTACGCAGTATTTT

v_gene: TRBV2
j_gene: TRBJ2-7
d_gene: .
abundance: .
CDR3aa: CASISGLDDEQYF
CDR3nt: TGTGCCAGCATCTCCGGGCTAGATGACGAGCAGTACTTC

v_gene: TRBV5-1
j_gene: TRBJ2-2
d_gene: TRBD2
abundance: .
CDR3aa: CASRREGGTTGELFF
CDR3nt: TGCGCCAGCAGACGGGAGGGAGGGACCACCGGGGAGCTGTTTTTT

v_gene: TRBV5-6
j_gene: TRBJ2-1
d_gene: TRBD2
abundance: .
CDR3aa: CASSLALAGRYNEQFF
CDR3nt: TGTGCCAGCAGCTTGGCCCTAGCGGGAAGGTACAATGAGCAGTTCTTC

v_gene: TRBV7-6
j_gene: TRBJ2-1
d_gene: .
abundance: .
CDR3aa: CASSKLAGTIPYNEQFF
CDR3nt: TGTGCCAGCAGTAAATTGGCCGGGACGATCCCCTACAATGAGCAGTTCTTC

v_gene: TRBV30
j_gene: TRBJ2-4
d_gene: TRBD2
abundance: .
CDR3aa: CAWESAGLAGSKNIQYF
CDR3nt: TGTGCCTGGGAATCAGCGGGGCTAGCGGGCTCCAAAAACATTCAGTACTTC

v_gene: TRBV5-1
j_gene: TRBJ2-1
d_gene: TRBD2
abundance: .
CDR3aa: CASSLRRWTSGSIYEQFF
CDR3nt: TGCGCCAGCAGCTTGCGGCGTTGGACTAGCGGGAGCATATATGAGCAGTTCTTC

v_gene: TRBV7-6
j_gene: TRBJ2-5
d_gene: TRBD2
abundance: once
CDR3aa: CASSPTSGRTQETQYF
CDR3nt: TGTGCCAGCAGCCCCACTAGCGGGAGGACCCAAGAGACCCAGTACTTC

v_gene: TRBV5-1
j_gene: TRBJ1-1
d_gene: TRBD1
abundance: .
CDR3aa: CASSSTGQGIAEAFF
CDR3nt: TGCGCCAGCAGCTCGACTGGACAGGGAATCGCTGAAGCTTTCTTT

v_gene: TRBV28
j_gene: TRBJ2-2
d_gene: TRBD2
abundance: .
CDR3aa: CASSLAGGHNTGELFF
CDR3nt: TGTGCCAGCAGTCTAGCGGGAGGCCATAACACCGGGGAGCTGTTTTTT

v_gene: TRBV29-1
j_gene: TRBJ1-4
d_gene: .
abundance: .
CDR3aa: CSVGGGWPYNEKLFF
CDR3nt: TGCAGCGTTGGTGGAGGGTGGCCCTATAATGAAAAACTGTTTTTT

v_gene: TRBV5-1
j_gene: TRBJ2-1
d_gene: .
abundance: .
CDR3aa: CASSLGLGGNEQFF
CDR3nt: TGCGCCAGCAGCTTGGGACTAGGCGGCAATGAGCAGTTCTTC

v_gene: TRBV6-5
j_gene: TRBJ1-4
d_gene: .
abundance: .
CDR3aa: CASSAWSTNEKLFF
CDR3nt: TGTGCCAGCAGTGCCTGGTCAACTAATGAAAAACTGTTTTTT

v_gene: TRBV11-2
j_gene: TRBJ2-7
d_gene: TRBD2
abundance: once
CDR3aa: CASSLGLAGGSSYEQYF
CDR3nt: TGTGCCAGCAGCTTGGGACTAGCGGGAGGCAGCTCCTACGAGCAGTACTTC

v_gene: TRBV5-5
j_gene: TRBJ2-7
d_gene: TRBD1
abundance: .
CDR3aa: CASSLFGDSVYEQYF
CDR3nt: TGTGCCAGCAGCTTGTTCGGGGACAGTGTCTACGAGCAGTACTTC

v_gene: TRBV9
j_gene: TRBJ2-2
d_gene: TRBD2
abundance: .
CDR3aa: CASSPAGANTGELFF
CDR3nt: TGTGCCAGCAGCCCCGCGGGAGCGAACACCGGGGAGCTGTTTTTT

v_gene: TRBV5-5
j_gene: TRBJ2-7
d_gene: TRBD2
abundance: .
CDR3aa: CASATSGYSGSYEQYF
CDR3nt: TGTGCCAGCGCCACTAGCGGGTATTCGGGCTCCTACGAGCAGTACTTC

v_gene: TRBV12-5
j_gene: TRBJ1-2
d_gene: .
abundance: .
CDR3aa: CASATDGNYGYTF
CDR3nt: TGTGCTAGTGCCACCGACGGGAACTATGGCTACACCTTC